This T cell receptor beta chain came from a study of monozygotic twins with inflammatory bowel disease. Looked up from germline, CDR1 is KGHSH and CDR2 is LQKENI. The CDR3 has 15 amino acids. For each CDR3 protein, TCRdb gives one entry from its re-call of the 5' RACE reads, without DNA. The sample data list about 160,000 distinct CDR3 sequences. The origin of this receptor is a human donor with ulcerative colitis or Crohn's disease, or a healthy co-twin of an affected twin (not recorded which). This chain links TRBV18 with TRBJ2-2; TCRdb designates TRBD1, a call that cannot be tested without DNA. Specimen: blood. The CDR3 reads CASSPPTGVTGELFF.